Shown below are 3 T cell receptor beta chains from a single sample sequenced in a study of cytomegalovirus exposure and HLA in healthy donors (TCRdb year 2017). The receptor library was made with the immunoSEQ multiplex PCR assay. Here the immuneACCESS table is served through TCRdb, limited to in-frame sequences with V and J called. Missing clones are a known gap in these copies; in checked studies unresolved V genes cover under half, and the rest lacks a known reason. The sample table records fewer than 150,000 clones; almost 90% of these occur just once. Jointly, the top ten make up roughly 1.4% of the sample. Sequencing was performed on PBMCs. The source is a man aged 30 to 39 in good health and CMV-seronegative.

Only a few counts were recorded for this clone. This sequence joins TRBV2 and TRBJ2-3; TRBD2 matches 10 bases. The J segment lost 8 bases and the V segment lost 6 bases, leaving 11 bases of the junction unmatched. This CDR3 comprises 15 residues. Germline V lookup: CDR1 SNHLY, CDR2 FYNNEI. CDR3 in amino acids: CASRAASGSSSTQYF. CDR3 nucleotides: TGTGCCAGCAGGGCGGCTAGCGGGAGTAGCAGTACGCAGTATTTT.

This chain links TRBV30 with TRBJ1-2; 9 bases map to TRBD1. V shed 3 bases and J 4 bases; nucleotides not matched to a gene: 6. The CDR3 is made up of 14 amino acids. Germline CDR1 reads GTSNPN; CDR2 reads SVGIG (reference sequence). CDR3 DNA: TGTGCCTGGAGCGCCGGGACAGGGTCCTATGGCTACACCTTC. It translates to CAWSAGTGSYGYTF.

The genes are TRBV9 and TRBJ2-1, with D maybe TRBD1 (6 bases). The CDR3 has 14 amino acids. Germline-derived CDR1 and CDR2 are SGDLS and YYNGEE. Trimming removed 8 bases at V and 10 bases at J, with 22 bases between. The DNA for the CDR3 is TGTGCCAGAATCAGGGGCCCAATTTATAGAGAGCAGTTCTTC. Its protein product is CARIRGPIYREQFF.